This T cell receptor (beta chain) was found in a study of T-cell reconstitution after alpha-beta-depleted transplantation in children. This clonotype was found many times. It was with unique molecular identifiers that the TCRbeta library was prepared. TCRdb reanalysed the PCR reads using MiXCR and keeps one entry per CDR3 protein. There are over 150,000 distinct CDR3 sequences in the sample; approximately 6.6% occur only once, and over 2.5% lies in the top ten. The CDR3 runs 15 residues. Germline CDR1 and CDR2: SGHTA and FQGNSA. The ends lost 3 bases at V and 6 bases at J; junction bases unmatched: 8.

The sequence came from a human donor who donated a stem cell graft to a child with Wiskott-Aldrich syndrome. This specimen was PBMCs from the stem cell graft donor, taken from the stem cell graft. V usage is TRBV7-2 and J usage is TRBJ1-1; the match to TRBD1 covers 9 bases. The CDR3 reads CASSFLIDRGAEAFF. The CDR3 DNA sequence: TGTGCCAGCAGCTTTTTAATCGACAGGGGGGCTGAAGCTTTCTTT.